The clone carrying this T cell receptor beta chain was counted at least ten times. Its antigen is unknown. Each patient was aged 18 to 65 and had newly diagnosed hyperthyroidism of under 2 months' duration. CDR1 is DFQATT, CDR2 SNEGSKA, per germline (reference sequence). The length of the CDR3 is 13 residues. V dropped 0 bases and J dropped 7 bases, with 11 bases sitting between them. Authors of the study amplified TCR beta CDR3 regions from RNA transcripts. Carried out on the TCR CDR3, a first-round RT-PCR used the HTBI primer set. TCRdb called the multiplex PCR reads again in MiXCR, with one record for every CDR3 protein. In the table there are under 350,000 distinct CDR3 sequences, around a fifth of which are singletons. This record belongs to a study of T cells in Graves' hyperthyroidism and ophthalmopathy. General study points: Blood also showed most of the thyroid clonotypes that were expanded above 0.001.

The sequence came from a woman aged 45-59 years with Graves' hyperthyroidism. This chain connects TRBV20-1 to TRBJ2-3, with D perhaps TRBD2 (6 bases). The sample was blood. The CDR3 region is CSARDGGLYTQYF. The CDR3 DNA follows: TGCAGTGCTAGAGATGGGGGGTTGTATACGCAGTATTTT.